This is a list of T cell receptor beta chains from one sample in a study of cytomegalovirus exposure and HLA in healthy donors. Data came from immunoSEQ multiplex PCR; TCRdb stores just in-frame clones and leaves some out. Of around 97,000 clones listed, approximately 85% are singletons. The source material was PBMCs. The origin of the receptors is a man in his forties in good health and CMV-seropositive. Both conserved end residues are part of each CDR3. Each record gives: V gene, clone size, J gene, D gene, CDR3 protein, CDR3 DNA. D genes are given only for firm matches. A clone size is listed for some rows: how often the clone was seen (once, few, many), or a class if it is expanded.

TRBV27	-	TRBJ2-5	-	CASSPTPGHPKETQYF	TGTGCCAGCAGTCCAACCCCGGGACACCCGAAAGAGACCCAGTACTTC
TRBV5-1	once	TRBJ2-7	TRBD1	CASSWRQGDEQYF	TGCGCCAGTAGCTGGAGACAGGGAGACGAGCAGTACTTC
TRBV5-1	-	TRBJ2-2	-	CASSLMGPIGGELFF	TGCGCCAGCAGCTTAATGGGCCCGATAGGCGGGGAGCTGTTTTTT
TRBV6-1	-	TRBJ2-2	-	CASSERIGGPGATGELFF	TGTGCCAGCAGTGAAAGGATCGGGGGGCCCGGAGCCACCGGGGAGCTGTTTTTT
TRBV5-4	-	TRBJ2-6	-	CASSSRGQSSGANVLTF	TGTGCCAGCAGTTCCCGGGGACAAAGCTCTGGGGCCAACGTCCTGACTTTC
TRBV6-5	-	TRBJ2-1	TRBD1	CASSQTGTGVEQFF	TGTGCCAGCAGTCAGACTGGGACAGGGGTCGAGCAGTTCTTC
TRBV29-1	-	TRBJ2-3	-	CSVHTGGASNTSTDTQYF	TGCAGCGTGCATACAGGGGGGGCTTCTAATACTAGCACAGATACGCAGTATTTT
TRBV5-1	-	TRBJ1-6	-	CASSQGENSPLHF	TGCGCCAGCAGTCAGGGCGAAAATTCACCCCTCCACTTT
TRBV5-1	once	TRBJ2-5	-	CASSLGGAQTQYF	TGCGCCAGCAGCTTAGGTGGGGCACAGACCCAGTACTTC
TRBV5-4	-	TRBJ1-1	-	CASSQGGNTEAFF	TGTGCCAGCAGCCAGGGTGGGAACACTGAAGCTTTCTTT
TRBV5-3	-	TRBJ1-2	-	CARSYLTVNYGYTF	TGTGCCAGAAGCTACCTGACAGTGAACTATGGCTACACCTTC
TRBV19	-	TRBJ1-1	TRBD1	CASNPQGARTEAFF	TGTGCCAGTAACCCCCAGGGGGCTCGCACTGAAGCTTTCTTT
TRBV5-1	-	TRBJ2-1	-	CASSSTGNVYNEQFF	TGCGCCAGCAGCTCAACGGGGAACGTCTACAATGAGCAGTTCTTC
TRBV6-1	-	TRBJ1-3	-	CASNGRGHSGNTIYF	TGTGCCAGCAACGGGAGAGGACACTCTGGAAACACCATATATTTT
TRBV28	-	TRBJ2-7	TRBD2	CASIGGGRGHEQYF	TGTGCCAGCATTGGCGGGGGGCGGGGACACGAGCAGTACTTC
TRBV5-1	-	TRBJ2-1	TRBD1	CASSLVGDSSYNEQFF	TGCGCCAGCAGCTTGGTAGGGGACAGCTCCTACAATGAGCAGTTCTTC
TRBV14	-	TRBJ1-4	TRBD1	CASSSRTGINEKLFF	TGTGCCAGCAGCTCGCGGACAGGCATTAATGAAAAACTGTTTTTT
TRBV18	-	TRBJ1-4	TRBD1	CASRQGANEKLFF	TGTGCCAGCCGACAGGGTGCTAATGAAAAACTGTTTTTT
TRBV6-6	-	TRBJ1-4	-	CASSYSAGSNEKLFF	TGTGCCAGCAGTTACTCTGCGGGAAGTAATGAAAAACTGTTTTTT